This TCR beta chain was obtained from a study of OX40 agonist ivuxolimab in advanced cancers. Study background: In this cohort, patients received ivuxolimab, an agonistic anti-OX40 (CD134) antibody. Earlier treatment with anti-PD-1, anti-PD-L1 or anti-CTLA-4 was permitted, and over 35% had received some. Findings and caveats of the study: Normalized T-cell clonal expansion was also low in some nonresponders.

Details on this clone: What it binds is unknown.

The repertoire was sequenced with immunoSEQ multiplex PCR; TCRdb's copy has only in-frame clones and lacks some. The sample carries approximately 80,000 clones, roughly 89% recorded once. The CDR3 spans 14 residues. Trimming removed 0 bases from V and 5 bases from J, with 9 bases in between. Germline assignment: CDR1 LGHNA and CDR2 YSLEER. This sequence was found in an adult with an advanced solid tumor such as melanoma, head and neck, liver or kidney cancer. The sample in question was CD4+ or CD8+ T cells sorted from blood, obtained in a trial of the OX40 agonist ivuxolimab. V gene TRBV4-3 combines with J gene TRBJ2-3; D possibly corresponds to TRBD2 (6 bases). As DNA, the CDR3 is TGCGCCAGCAGCCAAGATGGAGGGGTAGATACGCAGTATTTT. Its protein product is CASSQDGGVDTQYF.